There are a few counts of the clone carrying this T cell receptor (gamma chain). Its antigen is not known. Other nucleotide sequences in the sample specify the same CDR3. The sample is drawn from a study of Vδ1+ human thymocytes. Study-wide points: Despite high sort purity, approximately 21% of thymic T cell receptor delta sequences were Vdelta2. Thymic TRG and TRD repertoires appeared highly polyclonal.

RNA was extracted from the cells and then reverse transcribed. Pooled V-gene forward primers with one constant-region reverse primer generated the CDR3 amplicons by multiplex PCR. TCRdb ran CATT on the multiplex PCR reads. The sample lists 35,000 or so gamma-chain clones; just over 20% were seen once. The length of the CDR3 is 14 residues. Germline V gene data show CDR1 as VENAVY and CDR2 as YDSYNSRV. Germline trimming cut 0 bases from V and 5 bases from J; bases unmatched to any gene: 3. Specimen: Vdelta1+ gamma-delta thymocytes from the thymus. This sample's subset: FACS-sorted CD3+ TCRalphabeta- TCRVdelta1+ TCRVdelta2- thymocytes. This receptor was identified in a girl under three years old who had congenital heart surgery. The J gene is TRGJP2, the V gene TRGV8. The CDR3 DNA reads TGTGCCACCTGGGATAGGGGGAGTGATTGGATCAAGACGTTT. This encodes CATWDRGSDWIKTF.